This TCR beta chain was identified during a study of post-analysis software for immune sequencing data. The CDR3 loop spans 15 amino acids. J lost 5 bases, V lost 4 bases, and 8 bases had no gene match. Germline-derived CDR1 and CDR2 are DFQATT and SNEGSKA (reference sequence). The TCR beta cDNA libraries contained unique molecular identifiers. It was from about 0.94 to 9.7 million T cells that 500,000 or so cDNA molecules came. TCRdb re-analysed the PCR reads in MiXCR, keeping a single row per CDR3 protein. The sample lists about 760,000 distinct CDR3 sequences; less than 35% were seen once. As for this clonotype: Its antigen is unknown.

Study-wide points: Co-batched samples clustered tightly together by F measure. The normalized Chao1 diversity of multiple sclerosis patients was significantly lower than that of controls. Relative to controls, patients had five TRBV segments at higher frequency, with TRBV5-6, TRBV5-1 and TRBV20-1 among these.

The sample comprised blood. The chain is built from TRBV20-1 and TRBJ2-1; 10 positions match TRBD1. The clonotype comes from a girl aged 5-17 years with multiple sclerosis. The CDR3 sequence is CSANRMGTGDNEQFF. Written as DNA, the CDR3 is TGCAGTGCTAACAGAATGGGGACAGGGGACAATGAGCAGTTCTTC.